This T cell receptor (beta chain) was found in a study of long-term antiretroviral therapy in people with HIV. General study findings and limits: Missing from the dataset were any data on ART adherence, viral resistance or therapy changes. Dominance of pre-ART expanded clones persisted, fluctuating and often declining after ART.

In its sample, this clone ranks as medium-sized. The antigen remains unidentified. Sequencing relied on immunoSEQ assay v3.0, run at survey level. A target of about 40,000-55,000 T-cell genomes per sample was set for sequencing. Using immunoSEQ multiplex PCR, the repertoire was profiled, and TCRdb retains in-frame clones only, with some absent. This sample has 30,000 or so clones, with approximately 83% found just once. Trimming left V 7 bases short and J 2 bases short, with 14 bases between. This CDR3 is 14 amino acids long. The germline V gene has CDR1 SGHVS and CDR2 FQNEAQ. Sequenced here: unsorted PBMCs, sampled 0.8 years before starting antiretroviral therapy. The sequence came from a young man with HIV. The chain carries TRBV7-8 and TRBJ1-1; maybe TRBD1 (5 bases). CDR3 amino acids: CASTPGARNTEAFF. CDR3 bases: TGTGCCAGCACCCCCGGGGCCCGAAACACTGAAGCTTTCTTT. The entire variable domain, with the rest obtained from reference TRBV7-8 and TRBJ1-1, is as follows: GAGVSQSPRYKVAKRGQDVALRCDPISGHVSLFWYQQALGQGPEFLTYFQNEAQLDKSGLPSDRFFAERPEGSVSTLKIQRTQQEDSAVYLCASTPGARNTEAFFGQGTRLTVV.